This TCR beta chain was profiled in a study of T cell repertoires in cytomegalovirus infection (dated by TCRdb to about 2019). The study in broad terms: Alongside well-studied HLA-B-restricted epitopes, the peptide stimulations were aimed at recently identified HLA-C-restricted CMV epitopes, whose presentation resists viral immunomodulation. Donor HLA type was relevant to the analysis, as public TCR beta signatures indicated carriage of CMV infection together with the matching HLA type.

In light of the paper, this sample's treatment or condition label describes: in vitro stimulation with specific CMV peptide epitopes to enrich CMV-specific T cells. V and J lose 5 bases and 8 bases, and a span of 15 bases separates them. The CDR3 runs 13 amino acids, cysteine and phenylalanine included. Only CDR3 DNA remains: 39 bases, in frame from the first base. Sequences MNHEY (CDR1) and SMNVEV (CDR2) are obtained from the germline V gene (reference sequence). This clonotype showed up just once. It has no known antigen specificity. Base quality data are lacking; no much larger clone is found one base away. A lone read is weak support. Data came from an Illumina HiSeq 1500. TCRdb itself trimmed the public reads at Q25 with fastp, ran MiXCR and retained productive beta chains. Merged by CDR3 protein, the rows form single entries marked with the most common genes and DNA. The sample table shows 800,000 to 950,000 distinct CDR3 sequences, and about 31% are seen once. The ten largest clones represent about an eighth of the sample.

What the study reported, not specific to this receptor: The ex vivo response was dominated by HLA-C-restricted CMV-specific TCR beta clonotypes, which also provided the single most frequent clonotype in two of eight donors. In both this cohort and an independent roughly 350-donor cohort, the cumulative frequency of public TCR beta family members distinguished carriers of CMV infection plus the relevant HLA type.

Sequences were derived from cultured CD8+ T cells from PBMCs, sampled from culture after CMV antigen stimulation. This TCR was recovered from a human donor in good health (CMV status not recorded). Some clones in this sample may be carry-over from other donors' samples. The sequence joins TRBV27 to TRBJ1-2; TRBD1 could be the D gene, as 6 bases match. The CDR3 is CASSPRDMWGYTF. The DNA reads TGTGCCAGCAGTCCCCGGGACATGTGGGGCTACACCTTC.